These 27 T cell receptor beta chains share one sample of origin, sequenced in a study of blood T cells in healthy people across ages. A sample-barcoded 5' primer and a J-beta primer mix were used in a second PCR of roughly 6 to 11 cycles. TCRdb called the 5' RACE reads again in MiXCR, with one record for every CDR3 protein. The sample has around 800,000 distinct CDR3 sequences, roughly 50% seen once. Sequencing input: blood. The receptors originated from an older man in good health.

The chain uses TRBV11-2 and TRBJ2-1, with TRBD2 matching over 13 bases. The length of the CDR3 is 15 residues. Germline trimming cut 5 bases from V and 9 bases from J; bases unmatched to any gene: 7. The germline V gene has CDR1 SGHAT and CDR2 FQNNGV. Written as DNA, the CDR3 is TGTGCCAGCAGCGGACTAGCGGGAGTTTGGCCTGAGCAGTTCTTC. Its translation is CASSGLAGVWPEQFF.

The J gene is TRBJ1-6, the V gene TRBV7-9; D call uncertain. V gave up 5 bases and J gave up 5 bases, with 7 bases separating them. The CDR3 spans 13 residues. Per germline, CDR1 SEHNR and CDR2 FQNEAQ (reference sequence). CDR3 DNA: TGTGCCAGCAGCCCCTGGGATAATTCACCCCTCCACTTT. Amino acid sequence: CASSPWDNSPLHF.

The gene calls are TRBV7-9 and TRBJ2-4; D remains unclear. V was clipped by 6 bases and J by 1 base, with 25 bases between them. Germline V CDR1 and CDR2: SEHNR, FQNEAQ (reference sequence). This CDR3 is built from 19 residues. The CDR3 sequence is CASSPTRIGVDQAKNIQYF. CDR3 coding DNA: TGTGCCAGCAGTCCAACAAGGATTGGCGTGGACCAGGCCAAAAACATTCAGTACTTC.

The chain joins TRBV6-4 to TRBJ1-2, with D possibly TRBD1 on 6 matching bases. Germline CDR1 MRHNA, CDR2 SNTAGT. This CDR3 contains 16 residues. The ends were cut back, 2 bases at V and 0 bases at J, with 13 bases in the middle. Here the CDR3 reads CASSDDRSPANYGYTF. The CDR3 DNA reads TGTGCCAGCAGTGACGACAGGTCCCCAGCTAACTATGGCTACACCTTC.

The V gene is TRBV11-2, the J gene TRBJ2-4, with 8 bases identical to TRBD2. From germline, CDR1 is SGHAT and CDR2 FQNNGV. The CDR3 is made up of 21 amino acids. The V gene end was trimmed by 0 bases and the J gene end by 2 bases; junction bases not matched to a gene: 18. The CDR3 region has the DNA TGTGCCAGCAGCTTAGATAGCCTTCCAGCGGGGGCTGTGAGGTCCAAAAACATTCAGTACTTC. It yields the protein CASSLDSLPAGAVRSKNIQYF. Full variable domain (remainder filled in from reference TRBV11-2 and TRBJ2-4): EAGVAQSPRYKIIEKRQSVAFWCNPISGHATLYWYQQILGQGPKLLIQFQNNGVVDDSQLPKDRFSAERLKGVDSTLKIQPAKLEDSAVYLCASSLDSLPAGAVRSKNIQYFGAGTRLSVL.

There are a few counts of this clonotype. The genes are TRBV25-1 and TRBJ2-7; D remains ambiguous. CDR1 is MGHDK and CDR2 is SYGVNS in the germline V gene. The CDR3 runs 14 residues. Trimming took 1 base from V and 2 from J, leaving 9 bases between them. CDR3 protein: CASSELGVTYEQYF. DNA for the CDR3: TGTGCCAGCAGTGAATTGGGCGTAACCTACGAGCAGTACTTC.

This clonotype came up a few times. V gene TRBV5-1 combines with J gene TRBJ2-1, with 11 bases identical to TRBD2. The germline V gene has CDR1 SGHRS and CDR2 YFSETQ. With 5 bases clipped from V and 8 bases from J, the junction kept 9 bases outside the gene matches. This CDR3 has 15 residues. CDR3: CASRPLAGAPHEQFF. For the CDR3, the DNA is TGCGCCAGCAGACCACTAGCGGGAGCCCCCCATGAGCAGTTCTTC. Full variable domain (remainder filled in from reference TRBV5-1 and TRBJ2-1): KAGVTQTPRYLIKTRGQQVTLSCSPISGHRSVSWYQQTPGQGLQFLFEYFSETQRNKGNFPGRFSGRQFSNSRSEMNVSTLELGDSALYLCASRPLAGAPHEQFFGPGTRLTVL.

This clonotype has just a few counts. The chain joins TRBV14 to TRBJ2-6; possible D gene TRBD1, 5 bases. Trimming shortened V by 4 bases and J by 2 bases, and 9 bases separated the two germline ends. The germline V gene has CDR1 SGHDN and CDR2 FVKESK. The CDR3 has 15 amino acids. The CDR3 coding sequence is TGTGCCAGCAGCCTTTGGGGCGCTGGGGCCAACGTCCTGACTTTC. Its translation: CASSLWGAGANVLTF.

This clonotype was picked up a small number of times. The chain employs TRBV7-3 and TRBJ2-1, with D perhaps matching TRBD2 (5 bases). Germline CDR1 and CDR2: SGHTA and FQGTGA. This CDR3 is built from 13 residues. V dropped 2 bases and J dropped 9 bases, with 11 bases sitting between them. The CDR3 DNA sequence: TGTGCCAGCAGCTTATCCGGGGTGGGTGAGCAGTTCTTC. It yields the protein CASSLSGVGEQFF.

V usage is TRBV20-1 and J usage is TRBJ1-2; D is possibly TRBD1 (5 bases). Per the germline V gene, CDR1 is DFQATT and CDR2 is SNEGSKA (reference sequence). The CDR3 extends over 13 amino acids. Between the trimmed V and J ends, which lost 3 bases and 1 base, there was a span of 9 bases. The CDR3, as DNA: TGCAGTGCTAGGGAGGACAATAACTATGGCTACACCTTC. Translated: CSAREDNNYGYTF.

This chain links TRBV24-1 with TRBJ2-1; 12 bases agree with TRBD2. V trimming: 2 bases; J trimming: 8 bases; junction bases outside the gene matches: 6. The CDR3 extends over 16 amino acids. The germline V gene encodes CDR1 KGHDR and CDR2 SFDVKD. The DNA for the CDR3 is TGTGCCACCAGTGATTCCCTAGCGGGAGGGCCTGATGAGCAGTTCTTC. Amino acid sequence: CATSDSLAGGPDEQFF.

This chain links TRBV5-1 with TRBJ1-1, with D possibly TRBD1 on 6 matching bases. Germline V lookup: CDR1 SGHRS, CDR2 YFSETQ. The V gene lost 4 bases and the J gene lost 0 bases, with 13 bases spanning the gap. The CDR3 is made up of 15 amino acids. CDR3 sequence (DNA): TGCGCCAGCAGCCCTGCAGGGGTGGTGAACACTGAAGCTTTCTTT. This encodes CASSPAGVVNTEAFF.

The V and J genes are TRBV27 and TRBJ1-1; D uncertain. This CDR3 spans 14 amino acids. V was trimmed by 2 bases and J by 1 base, leaving 8 bases between them. CDR1 is MNHEY and CDR2 is SMNVEV in the germline V gene (reference sequence). CDR3 DNA sequence: TGTGCCAGCAGTTTACACCAGACGAACACTGAAGCTTTCTTT. It is translated as CASSLHQTNTEAFF.

Here the CDR3 reads CSAEADSYEQYF. In DNA form, the CDR3 reads TGCAGTGCCGAAGCGGACTCCTACGAGCAGTACTTC. The gene calls are TRBV20-1 and TRBJ2-7, with a weak D call TRBD2 (5 bases). CDR1 is DFQATT, CDR2 SNEGSKA, per germline (reference sequence). Trimming removed 6 bases at V and 0 bases at J, with 9 bases between. The CDR3 covers 12 residues.

This clonotype came up a few times. The V gene is TRBV28, the J gene TRBJ2-4; D not resolved. TRBJ2-7 matches the DNA end more closely, so the J call is doubtful. The CDR3 has 13 amino acids. Germline V lookup: CDR1 MDHEN, CDR2 SYDVKM. CDR3: CASRPPTFYEQYF. In DNA, the CDR3 is TGTGCCAGCAGGCCCCCGACTTTTTACGAGCAGTACTTC.

This clonotype appeared a few times. The chain uses TRBV10-3 and TRBJ2-1; possibly TRBD2 for D (5 bases). The germline gives CDR1 ENHRY, CDR2 SYGVKD. This CDR3 is 17 amino acids long. Trimming removed 0 bases from V and 3 bases from J, with 15 bases in between. CDR3 residues: CAISESPLGAYYNEQFF. CDR3 DNA sequence: TGTGCCATCAGTGAGTCGCCCTTGGGAGCCTACTACAATGAGCAGTTCTTC.

This chain uses TRBV20-1 with TRBJ2-7, with TRBD2 identical over 12 bases. After removal of 2 bases from V and 2 bases from J, the junction contained 4 bases not matched to a gene. The germline CDR1 and CDR2 sequences are DFQATT and SNEGSKA (reference sequence). This CDR3 is built from 15 residues. The chain's CDR3 is CSARPGLAGTYEQYF. As DNA, the CDR3 is TGCAGTGCTAGACCCGGACTAGCGGGGACCTACGAGCAGTACTTC.

This clonotype showed up just a few times. The V and J genes are TRBV27 and TRBJ2-7; D possibly corresponds to TRBD2 (5 bases). V was trimmed by 2 bases and J by 8 bases, leaving 10 bases between them. The length of the CDR3 is 12 residues. From germline, CDR1 is MNHEY and CDR2 SMNVEV (reference sequence). This CDR3 reads CASSLPGGQQYF. Written as DNA, the CDR3 is TGTGCCAGCAGTTTACCCGGAGGACAGCAGTACTTC.

This clonotype occurred a few times. The rearrangement joins TRBV12-3 or TRBV12-4 to TRBJ2-3; tentatively, D is TRBD1 (6 bases). V shed 7 bases and J shed 2 bases, with 16 bases lying between them. The CDR3 is 15 amino acids. CDR3 in amino acids: CASTPGQYYTDTQYF. The DNA of the CDR3 is TGTGCCAGCACCCCGGGACAATACTACACAGATACGCAGTATTTT.

The chain recombines TRBV7-2 with TRBJ2-2, with 11 bases lining up with TRBD2. The germline V gene encodes CDR1 SGHTA and CDR2 FQGNSA. The CDR3 contains 16 residues. With V trimmed by 5 bases and J by 6 bases, 8 bases remained unmatched. The DNA for the CDR3 is TGTGCCAGCAGCCCAGTAGCGGGAGGGCCTGCCGGGGAGCTGTTTTTT. It codes for CASSPVAGGPAGELFF.

The rearrangement uses TRBV29-1 and TRBJ2-7; D remains unclear. Germline CDR1 reads SQVTM; CDR2 reads ANQGSEA. There are 14 residues in the CDR3. V was shortened by 8 bases and J by 7 bases, with 24 bases between the two germline ends. The CDR3 spells CSHLAKGLYNEQYF. In nucleotides, the CDR3 is TGCAGCCATTTAGCAAAGGGCCTGTACAATGAGCAGTACTTC.

The rearrangement uses TRBV20-1 and TRBJ2-2; D possibly matches TRBD1 or TRBD2 (6 bases each). The CDR3 has 14 residues. Germline values: CDR1 DFQATT, CDR2 SNEGSKA (reference sequence). V lost 1 base and J 4 bases, leaving 10 bases between the germline ends. CDR3 amino acids: CSARGRGGTGELFF. The CDR3 DNA follows: TGCAGTGCTAGAGGCAGGGGAGGCACCGGGGAGCTGTTTTTT.

This rearrangement joins TRBV9 to TRBJ1-2; D ambiguous. CDR1 is SGDLS, CDR2 YYNGEE, per germline. V was shortened by 4 bases and J by 3 bases, with 16 bases between the two germline ends. The CDR3 consists of 15 residues. Here the CDR3 reads CASSTLATGDYGYTF. The CDR3 nucleotides read TGTGCCAGCAGCACGTTAGCGACCGGCGACTATGGCTACACCTTC.

CDR3: CASSSHRGAAYGYTF. As DNA, the CDR3 is TGTGCCAGCAGTTCCCACAGGGGAGCAGCCTATGGCTACACCTTC. The gene calls are TRBV28 and TRBJ1-2; 7 bases are a match to TRBD1. With 4 bases clipped from V and 4 bases from J, the junction kept 9 bases outside the gene matches. Germline-derived CDR1 and CDR2 are MDHEN and SYDVKM. The CDR3 is 15 amino acids.

This clonotype was detected only a few times. The CDR3 spells CSVFRGQWVSEQFF. CDR3 nucleotide sequence: TGCAGCGTCTTCAGGGGGCAGTGGGTTAGTGAGCAGTTCTTC. The chain recombines TRBV29-1 with TRBJ2-1; TRBD1 aligns across 8 bases. The junction had 13 bases not matched to a gene; V was cut back by 6 bases and J by 9 bases. The CDR3 spans 14 residues. The V gene's germline CDR1 is SQVTM and CDR2 ANQGSEA.

The chain carries TRBV4-2 and TRBJ2-5; 7 nucleotides align to TRBD2. The J call may be in error: the DNA end matches TRBJ2-4 better. CDR3 length equals 15 residues. Germline lookup yields CDR1 LGHNA and CDR2 YNFKEQ. CDR3 region: CASSQDQAGENIQYF. The CDR3 nucleotides are TGTGCCAGCAGCCAAGATCAGGCGGGAGAGAACATTCAGTACTTC.

The V gene is TRBV7-3, the J gene TRBJ2-1; D is possibly TRBD2 (6 bases). The V gene lost 1 base and the J gene lost 6 bases, with 10 bases spanning the gap. CDR1 SGHTA and CDR2 FQGTGA come from the germline V gene. The CDR3 totals 14 residues. The CDR3 region has the DNA TGTGCCAGCAGCTTAAGGGGTAGCGGCAATGAGCAGTTCTTC. This gives the protein CASSLRGSGNEQFF.